This entry features one T cell receptor (beta chain) sequence. Recruitment covered about two dozen US areas and drew participants whose ages spanned roughly 18 to 100 years. This entry is derived from a study of blood T cell repertoires in COVID-19. Original analysis: It was from reference gene primer amplification that nucleated cell counts were estimated. Clones were sequenced by immunoSEQ multiplex PCR, and TCRdb holds only the in-frame ones, with some missing. V and J calls and clone size follow that table, whereas D and trimming were derived from the DNA. The top ten clones hold 0.75% to 1% of a sample with under 300,000 clones, around 90% of them seen once. The CDR3 spans 14 residues. Trimming shortened V by 6 bases and J by 6 bases, and 15 bases separated the two germline ends. Per germline, CDR1 MNHEY and CDR2 SMNVEV (reference sequence).

This TCR derives from a woman between 25 and 40 years old who had recovered from COVID-19. The chain has TRBV27 and TRBJ1-5; D perhaps matches TRBD1 (5 bases). The specimen was PBMCs or T cells enriched from blood (not recorded which). The CDR3 DNA is TGTGCCAGCAGCAAACAGGCTGGTCGTCAGCCCCAGCATTTT. Its protein is CASSKQAGRQPQHF.